The clone carrying this TCR beta chain was counted between two and nine times. Its target is not known. These data belong to a study of read filtering for tumor transcriptome and immune sequencing. Whole-study results and caveats: Even smaller IR-seq throughput identified most shared clonotypes.

V was cut by 4 bases and J by 5 bases, with 5 bases left in between. This CDR3 contains 11 residues. From roughly 0.4 ug of RNA, a library with molecular barcoded alpha/delta and beta/gamma adaptors was made. Each CDR3 protein is one row after TCRdb ran MiXCR on the reads. The data show 35,000 to 40,000 distinct CDR3 sequences, roughly an eighth seen once. The chain couples TRBV12-3 or TRBV12-4 to TRBJ2-5; D is uncertain. This clonotype was obtained from a donor over 35 with multiple myeloma. Sequenced sample: a population of CD138-negative cells sorted from bone marrow. Here the CDR3 reads CASSYLETQYF. The CDR3 region has the DNA TGTGCCAGCAGTTACCTTGAGACCCAGTACTTC.